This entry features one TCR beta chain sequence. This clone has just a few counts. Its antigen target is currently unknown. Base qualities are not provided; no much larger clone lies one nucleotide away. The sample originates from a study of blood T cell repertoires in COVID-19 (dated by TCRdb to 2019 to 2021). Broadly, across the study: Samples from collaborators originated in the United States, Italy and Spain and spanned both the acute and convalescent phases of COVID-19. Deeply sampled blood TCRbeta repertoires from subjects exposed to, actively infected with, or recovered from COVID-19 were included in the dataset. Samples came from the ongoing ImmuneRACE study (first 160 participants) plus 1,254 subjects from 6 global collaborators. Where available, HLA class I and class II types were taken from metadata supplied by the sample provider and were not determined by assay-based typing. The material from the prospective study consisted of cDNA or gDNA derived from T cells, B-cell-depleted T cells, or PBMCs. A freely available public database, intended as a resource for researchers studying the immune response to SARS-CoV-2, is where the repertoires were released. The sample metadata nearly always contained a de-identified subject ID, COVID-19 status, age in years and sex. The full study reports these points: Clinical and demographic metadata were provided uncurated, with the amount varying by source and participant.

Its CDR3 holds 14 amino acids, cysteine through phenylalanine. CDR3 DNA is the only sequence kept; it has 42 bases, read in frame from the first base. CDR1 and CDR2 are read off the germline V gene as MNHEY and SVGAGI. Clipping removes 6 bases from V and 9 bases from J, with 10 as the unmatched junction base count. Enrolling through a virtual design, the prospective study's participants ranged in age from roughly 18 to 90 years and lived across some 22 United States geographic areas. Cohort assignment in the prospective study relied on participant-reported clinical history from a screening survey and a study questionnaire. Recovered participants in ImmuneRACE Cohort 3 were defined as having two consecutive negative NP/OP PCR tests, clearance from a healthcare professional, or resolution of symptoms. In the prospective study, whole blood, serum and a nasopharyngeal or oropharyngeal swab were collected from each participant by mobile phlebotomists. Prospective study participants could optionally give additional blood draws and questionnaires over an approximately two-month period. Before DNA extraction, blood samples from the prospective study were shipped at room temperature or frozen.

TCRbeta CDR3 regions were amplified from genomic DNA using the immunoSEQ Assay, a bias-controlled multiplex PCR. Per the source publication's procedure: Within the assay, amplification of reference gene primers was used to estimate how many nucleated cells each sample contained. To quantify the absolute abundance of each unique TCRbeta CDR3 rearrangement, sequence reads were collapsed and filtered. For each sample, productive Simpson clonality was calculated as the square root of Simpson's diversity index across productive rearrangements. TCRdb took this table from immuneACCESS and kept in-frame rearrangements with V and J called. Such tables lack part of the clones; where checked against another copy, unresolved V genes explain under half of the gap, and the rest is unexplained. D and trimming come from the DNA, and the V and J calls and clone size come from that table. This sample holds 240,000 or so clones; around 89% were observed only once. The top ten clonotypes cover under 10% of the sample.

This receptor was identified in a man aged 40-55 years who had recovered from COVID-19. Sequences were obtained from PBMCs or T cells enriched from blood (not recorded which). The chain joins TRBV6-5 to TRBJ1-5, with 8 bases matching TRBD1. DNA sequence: TGTGCCAGCAGCTATAGACAGGGGAGTCTGCCCCAGCATTTT. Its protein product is CASSYRQGSLPQHF.